This TCR beta chain was identified during a study of shared clonotypes between healthy human individuals. Germline CDR1 and CDR2: SGHDT and YYEEEE. The junction had 8 bases not matched to a gene; V was cut back by 3 bases and J by 4 bases. The CDR3 is made up of 17 amino acids. The repertoire was sequenced with immunoSEQ multiplex PCR; TCRdb's copy has only in-frame clones and lacks some. The sample shows a few million clones, more than 80% of them seen only once. The source is a man between 18 and 29 years old in good health. Some clones in this sample may be carry-over from other donors' samples. The sample comprised naive CD4+ T cells from PBMCs. Subset meaning: CD45RA+ positively selected. J is TRBJ2-5 and V is TRBV5-6, with TRBD2 matching 14 bases. The CDR3 DNA sequence: TGTGCCAGCAGCTCCCTTTTGGGACTAGCGGGGGTAGAGACCCAGTACTTC. Translation gives CASSSLLGLAGVETQYF. The full variable domain, in which reference TRBV5-6 and TRBJ2-5 provide the parts outside the CDR3, is DAGVTQSPTHLIKTRGQQVTLRCSPKSGHDTVSWYQQALGQGPQFIFQYYEEEERQRGNFPDRFSGHQFPNYSSELNVNALLLGDSALYLCASSSLLGLAGVETQYFGPGTRLLVL.